This is a list of T cell receptor beta chains from one sample in a study of blood T cell repertoires in COVID-19. Clones were read by immunoSEQ multiplex PCR, and TCRdb kept only the in-frame ones, dropping some. The sample includes around 100,000 clones, 87% of them seen just once. Material for sequencing was peripheral blood. The receptors shown here come from a man aged 50 or older with acute or convalescent COVID-19. Each CDR3 is given with its conserved first and last residue. A D gene is named only where the DNA matches it firmly.

cdr3_aa: CASSPFRRGQEKETQYF
v_call: TRBV18
d_call: TRBD1

cdr3_aa: CASSHPLQSYNEQFF
v_call: TRBV7-9
d_call: NA

cdr3_aa: CATSRDRGAGANVLTF
v_call: TRBV15
d_call: NA

cdr3_aa: CASRRDGTDNEKLFF
v_call: TRBV11-3
d_call: NA

cdr3_aa: CASRPRDRDYEQYF
v_call: TRBV28
d_call: TRBD1

cdr3_aa: CASSAGTGVVEQFF
v_call: TRBV3-1/TRBV3-2
d_call: TRBD1

cdr3_aa: CATSDPYTDTQYF
v_call: TRBV24-1
d_call: NA

cdr3_aa: CASSPRGTVWEDYEQFF
v_call: TRBV18
d_call: NA

cdr3_aa: CASMEDTEAFF
v_call: TRBV19
d_call: NA

cdr3_aa: CASSLVGNSYEQYF
v_call: TRBV11-2
d_call: NA

cdr3_aa: CASSLEGTGAFNYGYTF
v_call: TRBV28
d_call: TRBD1

cdr3_aa: CASSAGLAIYNEQFF
v_call: TRBV18
d_call: TRBD2

cdr3_aa: CASSLQQGVYEQYF
v_call: TRBV5-1
d_call: TRBD1

cdr3_aa: CASSTTDRLAVVETQYF
v_call: TRBV7-9
d_call: TRBD2

cdr3_aa: CASSKTHLNTDTQYF
v_call: TRBV28
d_call: NA

cdr3_aa: CASSSLGTQIRNF
v_call: TRBV27
d_call: NA

cdr3_aa: CSVGDETGQYQETQYF
v_call: TRBV29-1
d_call: NA

cdr3_aa: CASSIGRGYEQYF
v_call: TRBV19
d_call: NA